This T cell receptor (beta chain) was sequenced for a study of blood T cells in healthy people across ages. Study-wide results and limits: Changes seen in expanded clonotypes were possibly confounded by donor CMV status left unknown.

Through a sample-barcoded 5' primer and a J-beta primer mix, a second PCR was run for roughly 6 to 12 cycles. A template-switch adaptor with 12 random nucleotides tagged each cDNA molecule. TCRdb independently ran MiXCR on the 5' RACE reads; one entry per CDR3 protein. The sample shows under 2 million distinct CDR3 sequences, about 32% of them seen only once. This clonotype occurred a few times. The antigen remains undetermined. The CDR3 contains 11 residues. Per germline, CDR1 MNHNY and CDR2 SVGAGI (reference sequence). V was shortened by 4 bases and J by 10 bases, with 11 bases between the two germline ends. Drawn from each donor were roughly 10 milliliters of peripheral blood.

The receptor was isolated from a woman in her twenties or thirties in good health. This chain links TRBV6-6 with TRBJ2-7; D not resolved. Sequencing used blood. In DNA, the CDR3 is TGTGCCAGCAGTTCTAACCGGATACAGTACTTC. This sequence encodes CASSSNRIQYF.